Following are 11 T cell receptor beta chains from one sample sequenced in a study of cytomegalovirus exposure and HLA in healthy donors. Researchers ran the PCR with 60 Vbeta and 13 Jbeta primers. Clones were sequenced by immunoSEQ multiplex PCR, and TCRdb holds only the in-frame ones, with some missing. The table records under 200,000 clones, approximately 67% of them present only once. The specimen sequenced was PBMCs. Receptors were obtained from a young woman in good health and CMV-seropositive.

V and J are TRBV5-5 and TRBJ1-1, with D possibly TRBD1 on 5 matching bases. The CDR3 has 14 residues. Germline V gives CDR1 SGHKS, CDR2 YYEKEE (reference sequence). V was cut by 1 base and J by 6 bases, with 13 bases left in between. CDR3 region: CASSLWGLTAEAFF. In nucleotides, the CDR3 is TGTGCCAGCAGCTTGTGGGGTTTGACAGCTGAAGCTTTCTTT.

The chain joins TRBV7-2 to TRBJ2-7, with TRBD2 matching 10 bases. J gave up 4 bases and V 8 bases, and 5 bases lay outside the gene matches. The germline V gene encodes CDR1 SGHTA and CDR2 FQGNSA. This CDR3 has 13 amino acids. The CDR3 spells CASRPSGGYEQYF. DNA of the CDR3: TGTGCCAGCCGACCTAGCGGGGGATACGAGCAGTACTTC.

The chain links TRBV2 to TRBJ2-3; 11 nucleotides line up with TRBD2. V dropped 8 bases and J dropped 3; count of bases not matched to a gene: 7. The CDR3 has 15 residues. Germline CDR1 and CDR2: SNHLY and FYNNEI. CDR3 residues: CASGPSSGGTDTQYF. DNA for the CDR3: TGTGCCAGCGGGCCGTCTAGCGGGGGGACAGATACGCAGTATTTT.

This chain connects TRBV7-6 to TRBJ2-7, with 8 bases matching TRBD1. Germline CDR1 is SGHVS and CDR2 is FNYEAQ. The CDR3 covers 15 residues. V dropped 6 bases and J dropped 4; count of bases not matched to a gene: 11. The CDR3 bases are TGTGCCAGCAGGAATATGACAGGGGCCGGTTACGAGCAGTACTTC. Its translation is CASRNMTGAGYEQYF.

This clone occurred a few times. This chain connects TRBV11-2 to TRBJ2-5, with D perhaps TRBD2 (7 bases). V was pared by 5 bases and J by 2 bases, with 21 bases between. Per germline, CDR1 SGHAT and CDR2 FQNNGV. The CDR3 runs to 17 residues. The CDR3: CASSTNRDYGKQETQYF. CDR3 coding DNA: TGTGCCAGCAGCACGAACAGGGACTACGGGAAGCAAGAGACCCAGTACTTC.

This clone turned up a few times. Distinct nucleotide sequences in the sample also encode this CDR3. The rearrangement links TRBV5-1 to TRBJ2-7; 7 positions agree with TRBD1. V shed 0 bases and J 1 base; nucleotides not matched to a gene: 1. This CDR3 is 14 amino acids long. Germline CDR1 and CDR2: SGHRS and YFSETQ. The CDR3 DNA follows: TGCGCCAGCAGCTTGGGACAGGGATCCTACGAGCAGTACTTC. Translating it yields CASSLGQGSYEQYF. Drawing the rest from reference TRBV5-1 and TRBJ2-7, the complete variable domain is KAGVTQTPRYLIKTRGQQVTLSCSPISGHRSVSWYQQTPGQGLQFLFEYFSETQRNKGNFPGRFSGRQFSNSRSEMNVSTLELGDSALYLCASSLGQGSYEQYFGPGTRLTVT.

The gene calls are TRBV27 and TRBJ1-4; tentative D call: TRBD1 (5 bases). The CDR3 runs 15 residues. Germline CDR1 reads MNHEY; CDR2 reads SMNVEV (reference sequence). Trimming took off 0 bases at V and 8 bases at J, with 13 bases between the two ends. The CDR3 sequence is CASSLSKGLKEKLFF. CDR3 in DNA: TGTGCCAGCAGTTTATCAAAGGGGCTCAAGGAAAAACTGTTTTTT. The full variable domain, its missing parts supplied by reference TRBV27 and TRBJ1-4, is EAQVTQNPRYLITVTGKKLTVTCSQNMNHEYMSWYRQDPGLGLRQIYYSMNVEVTDKGDVPEGYKVSRKEKRNFPLILESPSPNQTSLYFCASSLSKGLKEKLFFGSGTQLSVL.

There are a few counts of this clone. The chain uses TRBV7-8 and TRBJ2-7, with D possibly matching TRBD2 (5 bases). Germline V CDR1 and CDR2: SGHVS, FQNEAQ. Trimming stripped 1 base from V and 7 bases from J, with 11 bases between. This CDR3 contains 13 residues. Here the CDR3 reads CASSLGPTGEQYF. As DNA, the CDR3 is TGTGCCAGCAGCTTAGGGCCCACGGGGGAGCAGTACTTC.

This rearrangement joins TRBV29-1 to TRBJ2-1, with TRBD1 matching 9 bases. The CDR3 length is 15 residues. Germline assignment: CDR1 SQVTM and CDR2 ANQGSEA. V lost 0 bases to trimming and J lost 0 bases; unmatched junction nucleotides: 0. The CDR3 reads CSVEETGGSYNEQFF. The DNA of the CDR3 is TGCAGCGTTGAAGAGACAGGGGGCTCCTACAATGAGCAGTTCTTC.

The table lists this clone with a few counts. The chain joins TRBV2 to TRBJ1-1, with D uncertain. This CDR3 is 14 amino acids long. The V end was cut by 3 bases, the J end by 1 base, with 9 bases between. Germline-derived CDR1 and CDR2 are SNHLY and FYNNEI. The chain's CDR3 is CASSDFPGNTEAFF. Here the CDR3 DNA reads TGTGCCAGCAGTGATTTTCCGGGGAACACTGAAGCTTTCTTT.

This clone has more than one count but fewer than ten. This chain uses TRBV6-5 with TRBJ2-1; TRBD2 is a possible D gene (6 bases). V gave up 0 bases and J gave up 13 bases, with 10 bases separating them. This CDR3 has 12 amino acids. The germline CDR1 and CDR2 sequences are MNHEY and SVGAGI. This CDR3 reads CASSYSAGSQFF. The CDR3 DNA follows: TGTGCCAGCAGTTACTCGGCGGGGTCCCAGTTCTTC.